This T cell receptor beta chain was identified during a study of human T cells and chemical hapten exposure. The wider study: Sensitization used 2% DPC on around 2 cm by around 2 cm upper inner arm skin. General study points: Expanded TCR counts at PT1 went up together with patch test score, a positive correlation.

Germline trimming cut 2 bases from V and 2 bases from J; bases unmatched to any gene: 0. The CDR3 loop spans 15 amino acids. Germline CDR1 and CDR2: SGHAT and FQNNGV. In its sample, this clonotype was seen many times. Its antigen is not known. The time point denotes: patch test 2, 6 weeks after DPC sensitization. Treatment defined: therapeutic diphenylcyclopropenone sensitization with weekly scalp DPC. TCRdb fed the RACE reads into MiXCR, producing one record per CDR3 protein. The table records approximately 69,000 distinct CDR3 sequences, about a tenth of them present only once. The sequence was obtained from a woman aged 45-65 years with alopecia areata. Some clones in this sample may be carry-over from other donors' samples. This chain links TRBV11-2 with TRBJ2-2; 9 bases agree with TRBD2. The sequencing here drew on whole blood, taken in connection with sensitization to the hapten diphenylcyclopropenone (DPC). The CDR3 sequence: CASSLLAGNTGELFF. The CDR3, as DNA: TGTGCCAGCAGCTTACTAGCGGGAAACACCGGGGAGCTGTTTTTT.